This TCR beta chain was captured in a study of OX40 agonist ivuxolimab in advanced cancers. Profiled with immunoSEQ multiplex PCR; TCRdb holds only in-frame clones, not every one. The profile shows 45,000 to 55,000 clones, nearly 85% of them singletons. In germline, CDR1 is LNHDA, CDR2 SQIVND (reference sequence). The J segment lost 5 bases and the V segment lost 5 bases, leaving 7 bases of the junction unmatched. The CDR3 covers 15 residues. The source was CD4+ or CD8+ T cells sorted from blood, collected in a trial of the OX40 agonist ivuxolimab. This chain links TRBV19 with TRBJ1-4; 8 nucleotides line up with TRBD1. This TCR came from an adult with an advanced solid tumor such as melanoma, head and neck, liver or kidney cancer. CDR3 sequence (DNA): TGTGCCAGTAGTCCGACAGGGGTTGAGAATGAAAAACTGTTTTTT. It is translated as CASSPTGVENEKLFF.